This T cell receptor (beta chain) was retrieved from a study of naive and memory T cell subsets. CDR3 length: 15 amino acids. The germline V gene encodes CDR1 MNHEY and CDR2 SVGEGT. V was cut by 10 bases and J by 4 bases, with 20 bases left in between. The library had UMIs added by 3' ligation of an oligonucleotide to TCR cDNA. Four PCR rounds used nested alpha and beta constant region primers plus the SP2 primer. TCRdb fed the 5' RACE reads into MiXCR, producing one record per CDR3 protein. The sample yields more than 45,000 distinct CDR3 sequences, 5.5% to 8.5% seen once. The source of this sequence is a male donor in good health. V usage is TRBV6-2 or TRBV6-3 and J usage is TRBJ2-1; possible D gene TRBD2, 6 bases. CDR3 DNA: TGTGCCATCCAGATTAGCGGAGGATATTACAATGAGCAGTTCTTC. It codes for CAIQISGGYYNEQFF.